A selection of T cell receptor beta chains follows, all from one sample in a study of blood T cell repertoires in COVID-19. Data came from immunoSEQ multiplex PCR; TCRdb stores just in-frame clones and leaves some out. Counted here are about 220,000 clones, 70% to 90% occurring once; the ten biggest clones make up less than 4.5%. Sequenced sample: PBMCs or T cells enriched from blood (not recorded which). These TCRs come from a woman between 40 and 50 years old with acute COVID-19. Each CDR3 is given with its conserved first and last residue. Each record gives: D gene, clone size, CDR3 length, V gene, J gene, CDR3 DNA, CDR3 protein. The D gene is left open where the match is weak. Size is omitted from some rows. Given values are once, few, many or a class for expanded clones.

D: NA
size: NA
length: 16
V: TRBV7-8
J: TRBJ1-1
DNA: TGTGCCAGCAGACTACTTCCTCCCTTGGGGAACACTGAAGCTTTCTTT
CDR3: CASRLLPPLGNTEAFF

D: NA
size: NA
length: 15
V: TRBV7-2
J: TRBJ1-4
DNA: TGTGCCAGCAGCTTAGGCCGACAGGCTAATGAAAAACTGTTTTTT
CDR3: CASSLGRQANEKLFF

D: NA
size: NA
length: 17
V: TRBV3-1/TRBV3-2
J: TRBJ2-2
DNA: TGTGCCAGCAGCCAAGAGTGGAGGGAGAGATACACCGGGGAGCTGTTTTTT
CDR3: CASSQEWRERYTGELFF

D: NA
size: NA
length: 13
V: TRBV6-5
J: TRBJ1-1
DNA: TGTGCCAGCAGTTTCGGACACAACACTGAAGCTTTCTTT
CDR3: CASSFGHNTEAFF

D: TRBD1
size: NA
length: 15
V: TRBV18
J: TRBJ1-2
DNA: TGTGCCAGCTCACCCGGACAGGGGCCATACTATGGCTACACCTTC
CDR3: CASSPGQGPYYGYTF

D: NA
size: NA
length: 13
V: TRBV6-2/TRBV6-3
J: TRBJ2-7
DNA: TGTGCCAGCAGTTTAACAGTCTCCTACGAGCAGTACTTC
CDR3: CASSLTVSYEQYF

D: NA
size: NA
length: 15
V: TRBV6-4
J: TRBJ2-3
DNA: TGTGCCAGCAGTGAAGATGGGAGGTTCACAGATACGCAGTATTTT
CDR3: CASSEDGRFTDTQYF

D: NA
size: NA
length: 14
V: TRBV5-1
J: TRBJ2-3
DNA: TGCGCCAGCAGCACGCGGGGGCTGACAGATACGCAGTATTTT
CDR3: CASSTRGLTDTQYF

D: NA
size: NA
length: 14
V: TRBV5-4
J: TRBJ1-1
DNA: TGTGCCAGCAGCTTGGGACAGCGGAACACTGAAGCTTTCTTT
CDR3: CASSLGQRNTEAFF

D: TRBD1
size: NA
length: 15
V: TRBV19
J: TRBJ2-7
DNA: TGTGCCAGTGAAAGCCGGGACAGGGGGTTCTACGAGCAGTACTTC
CDR3: CASESRDRGFYEQYF

D: NA
size: once
length: 15
V: TRBV2
J: TRBJ1-5
DNA: TGTGCCAGCAGTGCGGGGTCAACTAGCAATCAGCCCCAGCATTTT
CDR3: CASSAGSTSNQPQHF

D: TRBD2
size: NA
length: 19
V: TRBV3-1/TRBV3-2
J: TRBJ2-2
DNA: TGTGCCAGCAGCCAATCTGTTTACCTAGCGGGGGGAATTCCCGGGGAGCTGTTTTTT
CDR3: CASSQSVYLAGGIPGELFF

D: NA
size: NA
length: 18
V: TRBV4-3
J: TRBJ1-3
DNA: TGCGCCAGCAGCCAAGTGGCGGACCCTCGCGGGGCTGGAAACACCATATATTTT
CDR3: CASSQVADPRGAGNTIYF

D: TRBD1
size: NA
length: 16
V: TRBV4-1
J: TRBJ1-4
DNA: TGCGCCAGCAGCCAAGATCAGACCAGGGGGCATGAAAAACTGTTTTTT
CDR3: CASSQDQTRGHEKLFF

D: TRBD1
size: NA
length: 14
V: TRBV24-1
J: TRBJ1-2
DNA: TGTGCCACCAGTGAATCAGGGGGAGGCTATGGCTACACCTTC
CDR3: CATSESGGGYGYTF

D: TRBD1
size: NA
length: 14
V: TRBV29-1
J: TRBJ2-1
DNA: TGCAGCGTTCCTTACAGGGGAGCCTACAATGAGCAGTTCTTC
CDR3: CSVPYRGAYNEQFF

D: NA
size: NA
length: 15
V: TRBV5-1
J: TRBJ2-1
DNA: TGCGCCAGCAGCTTACAGGGAGTCGACTACAATGAGCAGTTCTTC
CDR3: CASSLQGVDYNEQFF

D: TRBD1
size: few
length: 14
V: TRBV2
J: TRBJ1-1
DNA: TGTGCCAGCAGACGACAGGGTGGGAACACTGAAGCTTTCTTT
CDR3: CASRRQGGNTEAFF

D: TRBD2
size: NA
length: 18
V: TRBV5-1
J: TRBJ2-3
DNA: TGCGCCAGCAGCAGAACCGGGACTAGCGGGTCTAGCACAGATACGCAGTATTTT
CDR3: CASSRTGTSGSSTDTQYF

D: TRBD2
size: NA
length: 18
V: TRBV18
J: TRBJ2-2
DNA: TGTGCCAGCTCCGAAGGTCAAAAGCGGGGGCCCAACACCGGGGAGCTGTTTTTT
CDR3: CASSEGQKRGPNTGELFF

D: NA
size: once
length: 15
V: TRBV11-2
J: TRBJ2-3
DNA: TGTGCCAGCAGCTTACTGGTGCGGAGCGCAGATACGCAGTATTTT
CDR3: CASSLLVRSADTQYF

D: TRBD1
size: NA
length: 15
V: TRBV19
J: TRBJ1-5
DNA: TGTGCCAGTAGCCCGACAGGGGCCACTAATCAGCCCCAGCATTTT
CDR3: CASSPTGATNQPQHF

D: TRBD1
size: once
length: 14
V: TRBV7-9
J: TRBJ2-1
DNA: TGTGCCAGCAGCTTAGGGACAGGTAGCAATGAGCAGTTCTTC
CDR3: CASSLGTGSNEQFF

D: NA
size: once
length: 16
V: TRBV18
J: TRBJ1-1
DNA: TGTGCCAGCTCACCCCTCGAGGCAGCCGCGAACACTGAAGCTTTCTTT
CDR3: CASSPLEAAANTEAFF

D: NA
size: few
length: 15
V: TRBV2
J: TRBJ1-5
DNA: TGTGCCAGCAGTCAAGAATCAGATAGCAATCAGCCCCAGCATTTT
CDR3: CASSQESDSNQPQHF

D: TRBD2
size: NA
length: 15
V: TRBV19
J: TRBJ2-1
DNA: TGTGCCAGTAGTATGGCGGGCGGGGGGGTCCTTGAGCAGTTCTTC
CDR3: CASSMAGGGVLEQFF

D: NA
size: NA
length: 13
V: TRBV19
J: TRBJ1-1
DNA: TGTGCCGCCCGATACAGCATGAACACTGAAGCTTTCTTT
CDR3: CAARYSMNTEAFF

D: TRBD1
size: NA
length: 15
V: TRBV19
J: TRBJ1-4
DNA: TGTGCCAGTAGTATCGACCGGGACAGAGATGAAAAACTGTTTTTT
CDR3: CASSIDRDRDEKLFF

D: NA
size: NA
length: 15
V: TRBV2
J: TRBJ1-4
DNA: TGTGCCAGCAGGAAACATCGGAGTGAGGATGAAAAACTGTTTTTT
CDR3: CASRKHRSEDEKLFF

D: NA
size: NA
length: 15
V: TRBV5-8
J: TRBJ2-3
DNA: TGTGCCAGCAGCCTGAGTCGGGTCAGCACAGATACGCAGTATTTT
CDR3: CASSLSRVSTDTQYF

D: TRBD2
size: NA
length: 14
V: TRBV5-1
J: TRBJ2-3
DNA: TGCGCCAGCAGCCCCCGGGGGGACACAGATACGCAGTATTTT
CDR3: CASSPRGDTDTQYF

D: TRBD1
size: NA
length: 16
V: TRBV12-5
J: TRBJ1-1
DNA: TGTGCTAGTGGTTATACATCGACAGGGGTGGGCACTGAAGCTTTCTTT
CDR3: CASGYTSTGVGTEAFF

D: NA
size: NA
length: 13
V: TRBV7-2
J: TRBJ1-1
DNA: TGTGCCAGCAGCTACCTCCAGGGTGCTGAAGCTTTCTTT
CDR3: CASSYLQGAEAFF

D: NA
size: NA
length: 13
V: TRBV30
J: TRBJ1-1
DNA: TGTGCCTGGATAGCGGGGTTCAACACTGAAGCTTTCTTT
CDR3: CAWIAGFNTEAFF

D: TRBD2
size: NA
length: 12
V: TRBV5-1
J: TRBJ2-5
DNA: TGCGCCAGCAGGGGGGAGGGAGAGACCCAGTACTTC
CDR3: CASRGEGETQYF

D: TRBD1
size: NA
length: 14
V: TRBV9
J: TRBJ1-2
DNA: TGTGCCAGCAGCGCGGGACAGGGGGCGTTGGGCTACACCTTC
CDR3: CASSAGQGALGYTF

D: TRBD2
size: few
length: 17
V: TRBV7-3
J: TRBJ2-7
DNA: TGTGCCAGCAGCCCTTATTGCGGACTAGCGCCGGATTGCGAGCAGTACTTC
CDR3: CASSPYCGLAPDCEQYF

D: NA
size: NA
length: 14
V: TRBV2
J: TRBJ1-5
DNA: TGTGCCAGCAGTCTACTTTATAGCAATCAGCCCCAGCATTTT
CDR3: CASSLLYSNQPQHF

D: NA
size: NA
length: 11
V: TRBV20-1
J: TRBJ1-2
DNA: TGCAGTGCTAGTACAGGCCAGGGCTACACCTTC
CDR3: CSASTGQGYTF

D: NA
size: NA
length: 14
V: TRBV7-2
J: TRBJ1-1
DNA: TGTGCCAGCAGCCCGATATTGGGCAGGGATGAAGCTTTCTTT
CDR3: CASSPILGRDEAFF

D: TRBD1
size: NA
length: 15
V: TRBV5-4
J: TRBJ1-2
DNA: TGTGCCAGCAGCTTGGGGGGACAGGCTAACTATGGCTACACCTTC
CDR3: CASSLGGQANYGYTF

D: NA
size: NA
length: 18
V: TRBV24-1
J: TRBJ2-1
DNA: TGTGCCACCAGTGATTTGAAGGCAGGGTTAAGCTCCTACAATGAGCAGTTCTTC
CDR3: CATSDLKAGLSSYNEQFF

D: NA
size: NA
length: 14
V: TRBV7-9
J: TRBJ1-1
DNA: TGTGCCAGCAGCCCCGGGACTCTGAACACTGAAGCTTTCTTT
CDR3: CASSPGTLNTEAFF

D: TRBD1
size: NA
length: 16
V: TRBV3-1/TRBV3-2
J: TRBJ1-4
DNA: TGTGCCAGCAGCCAAAGGGGACAGGGATCAAGAGAAAAACTGTTTTTT
CDR3: CASSQRGQGSREKLFF

D: TRBD1
size: NA
length: 17
V: TRBV18
J: TRBJ1-3
DNA: TGTGCCAGCTCACCAATCTTACAGGGGAGCTCTGGAAACACCATATATTTT
CDR3: CASSPILQGSSGNTIYF

D: NA
size: once
length: 16
V: TRBV9
J: TRBJ2-2
DNA: TGTGCCAGCAGCGTAGCTACGGGTTCGAACACCGGGGAGCTGTTTTTT
CDR3: CASSVATGSNTGELFF

D: NA
size: NA
length: 12
V: TRBV21-1
J: TRBJ2-1
DNA: TGTGCCAGCAGCAAGTCAGTCCCTGAGCAGTTCTTC
CDR3: CASSKSVPEQFF

D: NA
size: NA
length: 14
V: TRBV4-1
J: TRBJ1-2
DNA: TGCGCCAGCAGCCCTGCCCCGGCGGGCTATGGCTACACCTTC
CDR3: CASSPAPAGYGYTF

D: NA
size: few
length: 15
V: TRBV6-5
J: TRBJ2-2
DNA: TGTGCCAGCACCTCCCGGCCATGGGCGGGCGGGGAGCTGTTTTTT
CDR3: CASTSRPWAGGELFF

D: NA
size: NA
length: 14
V: TRBV25-1
J: TRBJ1-1
DNA: TGTGCCAGCAGTGCGGGGGGCACGTACACTGAAGCTTTCTTT
CDR3: CASSAGGTYTEAFF

D: TRBD1
size: NA
length: 13
V: TRBV6-5
J: TRBJ2-5
DNA: TGTGCCAGCAGCGACAGGGGCCTGGAGACCCAGTACTTC
CDR3: CASSDRGLETQYF

D: TRBD1
size: NA
length: 19
V: TRBV7-9
J: TRBJ1-3
DNA: TGTGCCAGCAGCTTTCCAGGGGGACCCGGCCCGAGCTCTGGAAACACCATATATTTT
CDR3: CASSFPGGPGPSSGNTIYF

D: NA
size: NA
length: 12
V: TRBV29-1
J: TRBJ2-2
DNA: TGCAGCGTTGAGGGGAGTGTCGCGGAGCTGTTTTTT
CDR3: CSVEGSVAELFF

D: TRBD1
size: NA
length: 13
V: TRBV6-2/TRBV6-3
J: TRBJ1-2
DNA: TGTGCCAGCAGTTACGGCGAGCGGGACAGGGTAACCTTC
CDR3: CASSYGERDRVTF

D: TRBD1
size: NA
length: 11
V: TRBV10-3
J: TRBJ1-2
DNA: TGTGCCATGGAGGGGGCGCAAGGCTACACCTTC
CDR3: CAMEGAQGYTF

D: TRBD1
size: NA
length: 16
V: TRBV9
J: TRBJ1-1
DNA: TGTGCCAGCAGTGCCGAAGCAGGACAGGATTATACTGAAGCTTTCTTT
CDR3: CASSAEAGQDYTEAFF